The entry below describes one T cell receptor (beta chain). Antigen: not known. PCR employed 60 Vbeta and 13 Jbeta primers. Method: immunoSEQ multiplex PCR; TCRdb's copy keeps in-frame clones and lacks some. The sample includes 130,000 to 150,000 clones. This CDR3 spans 15 amino acids. V was pared by 5 bases and J by 3 bases, with 8 bases of the junction left unmatched. Germline V gene data show CDR1 as LNHDA and CDR2 as SQIVND (reference sequence). This entry comes from a study of cytomegalovirus exposure and HLA in healthy donors. Overall study findings and caveats: One cluster of highly shared sequence variants probably arose as a sequencing artifact. Association of a missense DCLRE1C variant with TCR beta V- and J-gene trimming was reported in a later analysis.

The sequencing input was PBMCs. The receptor was isolated from a middle-aged man in good health and CMV-seronegative. The rearrangement uses TRBV19 and TRBJ1-1; TRBD1 matches at 8 bases. The CDR3 DNA is TGTGCCAGTAGTGGGAGACAGGGGATGTACACTGAAGCTTTCTTT. Its protein is CASSGRQGMYTEAFF.